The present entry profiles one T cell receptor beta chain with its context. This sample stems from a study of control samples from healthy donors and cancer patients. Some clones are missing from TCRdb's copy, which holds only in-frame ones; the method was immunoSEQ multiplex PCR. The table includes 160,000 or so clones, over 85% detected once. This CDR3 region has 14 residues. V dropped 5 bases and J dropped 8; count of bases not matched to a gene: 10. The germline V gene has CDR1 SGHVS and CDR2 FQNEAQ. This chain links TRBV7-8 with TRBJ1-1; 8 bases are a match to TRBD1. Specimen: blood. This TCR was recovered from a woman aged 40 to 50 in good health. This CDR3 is CASSITFRTGEAFF. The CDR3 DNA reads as TGTGCCAGCAGCATCACCTTTCGGACAGGGGAAGCTTTCTTT. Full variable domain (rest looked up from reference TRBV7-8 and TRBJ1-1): GAGVSQSPRYKVAKRGQDVALRCDPISGHVSLFWYQQALGQGPEFLTYFQNEAQLDKSGLPSDRFFAERPEGSVSTLKIQRTQQEDSAVYLCASSITFRTGEAFFGQGTRLTVV.